The present entry profiles one T cell receptor (beta chain) with its context. Here immunoSEQ multiplex PCR was the method, and the copy in TCRdb shows in-frame clones only, minus some. The data show 40,000 to 55,000 clones, just over 75% seen once. Single viable CD3+CD4+CD8-CD45RO+ cells were sorted as the memory CD4+ T cells. This entry comes from a study of memory CD4+ T cells and cytomegalovirus serostatus. Trimming removed 2 bases from V and 1 base from J; junction bases left unmatched: 2. The V gene's germline CDR1 is LGHNA and CDR2 YNFKEQ. The CDR3 contains 16 residues. This chain uses TRBV4-2 with TRBJ2-7; 13 nucleotides line up with TRBD2. The clonotype comes from an adult in good health and CMV-seronegative. Source material: memory CD4+ T cells from blood. The CDR3 DNA follows: TGTGCCAGCAGCCAACTGGGACTAGCGGGGTCCTACGAGCAGTACTTC. This codes for CASSQLGLAGSYEQYF.